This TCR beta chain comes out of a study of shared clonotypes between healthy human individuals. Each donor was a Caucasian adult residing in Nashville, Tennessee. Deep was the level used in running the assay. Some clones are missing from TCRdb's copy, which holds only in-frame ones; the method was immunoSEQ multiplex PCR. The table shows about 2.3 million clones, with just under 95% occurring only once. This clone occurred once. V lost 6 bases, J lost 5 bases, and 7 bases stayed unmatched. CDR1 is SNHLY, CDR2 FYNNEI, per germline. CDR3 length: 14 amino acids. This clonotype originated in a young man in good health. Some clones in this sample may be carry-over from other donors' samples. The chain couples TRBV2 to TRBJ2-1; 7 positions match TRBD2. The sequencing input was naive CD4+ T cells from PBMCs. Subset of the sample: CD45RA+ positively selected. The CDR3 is CASSDGLVDNEQFF. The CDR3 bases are TGTGCCAGCAGCGACGGACTAGTTGACAATGAGCAGTTCTTC.